The 2 T cell receptor beta chains reported below all come from one sample, sequenced in a study of Graves' ophthalmopathy and Graves' hyperthyroidism. From RNA, the CDR3 regions of TCR beta chains were amplified and sequenced. First-round RT-PCR employed HTBI primers, with a second-round multiplex PCR after it. From the multiplex PCR reads, TCRdb called clonotypes with MiXCR, one entry per CDR3 protein. This sample carries approximately 700,000 distinct CDR3 sequences, 40% of them seen once, and the ten largest clones take 44%. Sequenced: peripheral blood. The receptors stem from an adult man with Graves' ophthalmopathy.

This clonotype has a count of ten or more. The J gene is TRBJ2-5, the V gene TRBV29-1; no definite D call. V was trimmed by 4 bases and J by 5 bases, leaving 11 bases between them. This CDR3 region has 12 residues. Per the germline V gene, CDR1 is SQVTM and CDR2 is ANQGSEA. DNA for the CDR3: TGCAGCGTTGTAATCGGTACTGAGACCCAGTACTTC. Translated, it gives CSVVIGTETQYF. The full variable domain, its missing parts supplied by reference TRBV29-1 and TRBJ2-5, is SAVISQKPSRDICQRGTSLTIQCQVDSQVTMMFWYRQQPGQSLTLIATANQGSEATYESGFVIDKFPISRPNLTFSTLTVSNMSPEDSSIYLCSVVIGTETQYFGPGTRLLVL.

As for this clonotype: The DNA is omitted, as the CDR3 cannot be located on it reliably, and the CDR3 follows TCRdb's listing. The chain is built from TRBV6-6 and TRBJ1-5. The germline V gene encodes CDR1 MNHNY and CDR2 SVGAGI (reference sequence). The CDR3 sequence runs 14 residues, both termini included. The CDR3 is CASSSSTRSQPQHF.